A single sample gave rise to the 16 T cell receptor beta chains below, sequenced in a study of CD8+CD57+ T cells in acquired aplastic anemia (dated by TCRdb to 2016 to 2019). The data were produced on an Illumina HiSeq 2000. TCR beta VDJ combination and CDR3 sequence profiling used genomic DNA as the template. Starting from the raw public reads, TCRdb applied fastp trimming at Q25, assembled clones with MiXCR and retained in-frame beta chains. A single entry per CDR3 protein holds the most common genes and DNA from its merged rows. Across this sample there are 250,000 to 300,000 distinct CDR3 sequences, with around 60% seen only once. The ten largest clones add up to around 7.6% of the sample. The sequencing sample was made of sorted CD4+, CD8+, or CD8+CD57+ T cells (not recorded which) from PBMCs. All receptors derive from a human donor with severe aplastic anemia or a healthy control (not recorded which).

The rearrangement links TRBV20-1 to TRBJ2-2; weak D call: TRBD1 (5 bases). This CDR3 is 14 amino acids long. Germline assignment: CDR1 DFQATT and CDR2 SNEGSKA (reference sequence). The V end lost 3 bases, the J end lost 5 bases, and 13 bases lay between the germline ends. CDR3 amino acids: CSARGRVGTGELFF. The CDR3 region has the DNA TGCAGTGCTAGGGGCAGGGTAGGGACCGGGGAGCTGTTTTTT.

This clonotype was picked up one time. A much bigger clone sits one base away, suggesting this may be a read error. The chain links TRBV2 to TRBJ2-4, with D possibly TRBD2 on 5 matching bases. The CDR3 has 19 amino acids. Per the germline V gene, CDR1 is SNHLY and CDR2 is FYNNEI. CDR3 amino acids: CASSERTASRVGAKNIRYF. In DNA, the CDR3 is TGTGCCAGCAGTGAAAGGACTGCGAGCCGGGTAGGAGCCAAAAACATTCGGTACTTC.

This clonotype was seen a handful of times. The V and J genes are TRBV7-2 and TRBJ2-7; D gene ambiguous. Per germline, CDR1 SGHTA and CDR2 FQGNSA. The CDR3 sequence is 17 residues long. V lost 2 bases and J lost 0, with 17 bases in between. CDR3 nucleotide sequence: TGTGCCAGCAGCTTACGACCTTCCCACAAGCCCTCCTACGAGCAGTACTTC. This codes for CASSLRPSHKPSYEQYF.

This clonotype was seen many times. The chain combines TRBV11-3 with TRBJ2-3; D perhaps matches TRBD1 (6 bases). CDR3 length equals 13 residues. Germline V lookup: CDR1 SGHNT, CDR2 YENEEA. V lost 6 bases and J lost 5, with 12 bases in between. For the CDR3, the DNA is TGTGCCAGCAGTCAACAGGGAATAGATACGCAGTATTTT. It is translated as CASSQQGIDTQYF.

The chain recombines TRBV20-1 with TRBJ1-2, with D maybe TRBD1 (5 bases). The CDR3 loop spans 16 amino acids. Trimming cost V 0 bases and J 4 bases, with 18 bases left between them. Germline V CDR1 and CDR2: DFQATT, SNEGSKA (reference sequence). The CDR3 is CSARDPRQGSIYGYTF. Written as DNA, the CDR3 is TGCAGTGCTAGAGATCCTAGGCAGGGAAGTATCTATGGCTACACCTTC.

This rearrangement joins TRBV20-1 to TRBJ2-1; TRBD2 aligns across 8 bases. Trimming at V came to 1 base and at J to 7 bases, leaving 9 bases not matched to a gene. This CDR3 comprises 15 residues. The V gene's germline CDR1 is DFQATT and CDR2 SNEGSKA (reference sequence). The CDR3 nucleotides are TGCAGTGCTAGAGGTTTCGGCGGGGGGTCAAATGAGCAGTTCTTC. Its protein product is CSARGFGGGSNEQFF.

This clonotype was seen a few times. The CDR3, as DNA: TGTGCCAGCAGCCAGGCTGGTCGGATCAAGGTCTACAATGAGCAGTTCTTC. Protein product: CASSQAGRIKVYNEQFF. The chain recombines TRBV7-8 with TRBJ2-1; no clear D. V was shortened by 5 bases and J by 3 bases, with 20 bases between the two germline ends. This CDR3 is built from 17 residues. CDR1 and CDR2 (germline): SGHVS, FQNEAQ.

V and J are TRBV6-5 and TRBJ1-1; D not certain. Trimming shortened V by 6 bases and J by 0 bases, and 14 bases separated the two germline ends. The germline gives CDR1 MNHEY, CDR2 SVGAGI. The CDR3 is 15 amino acids. CDR3 nucleotides: TGTGCCAGCAGCCCCGACGGCAGTATGAACACTGAAGCTTTCTTT. Residues: CASSPDGSMNTEAFF.

This clonotype was seen only a few times. A read error may be the cause here, since a much bigger clone is one base away. The chain uses TRBV7-9 and TRBJ1-4; TRBD1 agrees at 8 bases. Losses at the gene ends were 5 bases for V and 3 bases for J; bases not matched to a gene: 11. Germline V gene sequence: CDR1 SEHNR, CDR2 FQNEAQ (reference sequence). This CDR3 spans 17 amino acids. CDR3 DNA: TGTGCCAGCAGCCCCCGGACAGGGTGGTCACCTAATGAAAAACTGTTTTTT. Translation: CASSPRTGWSPNEKLFF.

The genes are TRBV7-2 and TRBJ1-6; D gene unclear. Germline V gene sequence: CDR1 SGHTA, CDR2 FQGNSA. Trimming removed 5 bases from V and 5 bases from J, with 13 bases in between. The CDR3 loop spans 15 amino acids. Written as DNA, the CDR3 is TGTGCCAGCAGCAGGACTAGCGGGGATAATTCACCCCTCCACTTT. Translation gives CASSRTSGDNSPLHF.

This clonotype was recorded many times. This rearrangement joins TRBV7-3 to TRBJ2-5, with 13 bases aligning to TRBD2. The CDR3 contains 16 residues. Losses at the gene ends were 4 bases for V and 4 bases for J; bases not matched to a gene: 6. Germline CDR1 is SGHTA and CDR2 is FQGTGA. CDR3 sequence: CASSSGLAGEGETQYF. CDR3 DNA sequence: TGTGCCAGCAGCTCCGGACTAGCGGGGGAAGGAGAGACCCAGTACTTC.

The J gene is TRBJ2-1, the V gene TRBV25-1; D unclear. The CDR3 has 13 amino acids. V lost 3 bases and J 4 bases, leaving 7 bases between the germline ends. Germline V CDR1 and CDR2: MGHDK, SYGVNS. This CDR3 reads CASSDAGYNEQFF. CDR3 in DNA: TGTGCCAGCAGTGATGCCGGGTACAATGAGCAGTTCTTC.

The V call is TRBV24-1, the J call TRBJ1-5; the D gene is possibly TRBD1 (5 bases). The CDR3 is made up of 13 amino acids. Germline assignment: CDR1 KGHDR and CDR2 SFDVKD. Trimming took 7 bases from V and 5 from J, leaving 11 bases between them. This CDR3 reads CATSPRGDQPQHF. In DNA, the CDR3 is TGTGCCACCAGCCCAAGGGGTGATCAGCCCCAGCATTTT.

The sample holds one count of this clonotype. The chain employs TRBV15 and TRBJ2-7; TRBD1 aligns across 9 bases. CDR1 is LNHNV, CDR2 YYDKDF, per germline (reference sequence). Trimming removed 9 bases from V and 9 bases from J; junction bases left unmatched: 12. The CDR3 length is 13 residues. CDR3: CATAGTGSSGQYF. Written as DNA, the CDR3 is TGTGCCACGGCCGGGACAGGGTCTAGTGGGCAGTACTTC.

The chain carries TRBV20-1 and TRBJ1-6; D is possibly TRBD1 (5 bases). V was shortened by 3 bases and J by 10 bases, with 13 bases between the two germline ends. CDR1 and CDR2 from the germline V gene are DFQATT and SNEGSKA (reference sequence). The CDR3 runs 13 residues. CDR3 in amino acids: CSASIQGKSPLHF. Here the CDR3 DNA reads TGCAGTGCTAGTATCCAGGGCAAGTCACCCCTCCACTTT.

The CDR3 is CSLGGEGDEQYF. CDR3 sequence (DNA): TGCAGCTTGGGAGGTGAGGGGGACGAGCAGTACTTC. The V and J genes are TRBV29-1 and TRBJ2-7; either TRBD1 or TRBD2 may fit D (6 bases each). This CDR3 is built from 12 residues. V lost 8 bases and J 5 bases, leaving 16 bases between the germline ends. The germline V gene has CDR1 SQVTM and CDR2 ANQGSEA.